The sequence of this TCR beta chain was determined in a study of identical twins. CDR1 and CDR2 (germline): SGHTA, FQGNSA. V lost 3 bases, J lost 3 bases, and 11 bases lay in between. The CDR3 has 14 residues. In its sample, this clonotype was seen many times. A universal primer binding site was introduced by template switching. The final cDNA contained unique molecular identifiers. TCRdb itself ran the 5' RACE reads through MiXCR, one entry per CDR3 protein. This table holds just over 500,000 distinct CDR3 sequences, less than 25% found once. The sample was also reused in another study, on T cells expressing NK-cell markers.

Material for sequencing was CD4+ T cells sorted from blood. The chain joins TRBV7-2 to TRBJ1-1, with D uncertain. This receptor was obtained from a woman aged 18-29 years in good health. Written as DNA, the CDR3 is TGTGCCAGCAGCTTCGGCATTCGGGACACTGAAGCTTTCTTT. It is translated as CASSFGIRDTEAFF. Looking up the rest from reference TRBV7-2 and TRBJ1-1 gives the full variable domain: GAGVSQSPSNKVTEKGKDVELRCDPISGHTALYWYRQSLGQGLEFLIYFQGNSAPDKSGLPSDRFSAERTGGSVSTLTIQRTQQEDSAVYLCASSFGIRDTEAFFGQGTRLTVV.